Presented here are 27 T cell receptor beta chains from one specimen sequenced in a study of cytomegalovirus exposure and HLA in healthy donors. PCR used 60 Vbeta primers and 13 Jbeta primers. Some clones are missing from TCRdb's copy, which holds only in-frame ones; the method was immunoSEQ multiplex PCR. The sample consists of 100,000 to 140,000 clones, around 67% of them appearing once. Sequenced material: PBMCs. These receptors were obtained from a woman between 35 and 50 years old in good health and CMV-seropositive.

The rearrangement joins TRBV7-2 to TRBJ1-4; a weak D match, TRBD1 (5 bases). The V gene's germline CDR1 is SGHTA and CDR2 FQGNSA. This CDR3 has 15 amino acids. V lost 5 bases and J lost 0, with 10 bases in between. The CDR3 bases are TGTGCCAGCAGCCGACAGATCTCAACTAATGAAAAACTGTTTTTT. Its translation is CASSRQISTNEKLFF.

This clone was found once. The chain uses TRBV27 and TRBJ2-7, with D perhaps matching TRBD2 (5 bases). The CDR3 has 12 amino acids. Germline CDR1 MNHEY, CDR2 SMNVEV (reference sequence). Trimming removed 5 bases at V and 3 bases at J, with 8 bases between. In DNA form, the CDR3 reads TGTGCCAGCAGTCCTGACTACTACGAGCAGTACTTC. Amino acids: CASSPDYYEQYF.

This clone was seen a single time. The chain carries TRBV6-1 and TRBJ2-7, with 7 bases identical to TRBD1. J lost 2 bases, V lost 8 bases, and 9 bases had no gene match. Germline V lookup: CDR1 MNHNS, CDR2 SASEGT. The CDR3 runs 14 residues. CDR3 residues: CASQTGLAPYEQYF. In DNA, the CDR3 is TGTGCCAGCCAGACAGGGCTGGCACCCTACGAGCAGTACTTC.

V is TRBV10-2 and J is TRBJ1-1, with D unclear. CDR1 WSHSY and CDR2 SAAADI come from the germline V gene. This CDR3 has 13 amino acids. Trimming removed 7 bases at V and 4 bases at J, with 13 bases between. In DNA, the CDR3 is TGCGCCAGCAAATTCGGCGGCGCCACTGAAGCTTTCTTT. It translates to CASKFGGATEAFF.

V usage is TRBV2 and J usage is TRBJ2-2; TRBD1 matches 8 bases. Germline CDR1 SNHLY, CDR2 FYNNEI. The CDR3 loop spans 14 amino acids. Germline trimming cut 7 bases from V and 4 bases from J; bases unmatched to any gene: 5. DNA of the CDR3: TGTGCCAGCACTCCGGGACAGGCCACCGGGGAGCTGTTTTTT. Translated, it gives CASTPGQATGELFF.

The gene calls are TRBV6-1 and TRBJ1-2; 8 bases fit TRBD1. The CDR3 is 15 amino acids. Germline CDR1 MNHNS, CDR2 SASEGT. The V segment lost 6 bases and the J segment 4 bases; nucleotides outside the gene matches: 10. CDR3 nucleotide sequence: TGTGCCAGCAGCGGACAAGACAGGGGAGCCTATGGCTACACCTTC. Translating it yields CASSGQDRGAYGYTF.

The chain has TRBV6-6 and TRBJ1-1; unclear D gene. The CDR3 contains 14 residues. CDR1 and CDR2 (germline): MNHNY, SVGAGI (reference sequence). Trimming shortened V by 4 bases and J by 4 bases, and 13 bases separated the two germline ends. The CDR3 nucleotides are TGTGCCAGCAGTTCCCCTGACGGGGTCACTGAAGCTTTCTTT. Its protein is CASSSPDGVTEAFF.

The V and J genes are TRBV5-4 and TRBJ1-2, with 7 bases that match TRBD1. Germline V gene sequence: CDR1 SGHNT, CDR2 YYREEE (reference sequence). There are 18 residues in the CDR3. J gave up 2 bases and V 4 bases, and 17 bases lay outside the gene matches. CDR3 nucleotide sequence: TGTGCCAGCAGCCCTAAGACTATGACAGGGTCGGGAAACTATGGCTACACCTTC. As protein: CASSPKTMTGSGNYGYTF.

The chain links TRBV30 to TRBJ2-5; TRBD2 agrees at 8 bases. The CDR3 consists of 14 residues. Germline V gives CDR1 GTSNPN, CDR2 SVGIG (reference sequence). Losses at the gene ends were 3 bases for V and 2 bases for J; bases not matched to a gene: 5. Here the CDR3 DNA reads TGTGCCTGGAGATTAGCGGGACATCAAGAGACCCAGTACTTC. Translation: CAWRLAGHQETQYF.

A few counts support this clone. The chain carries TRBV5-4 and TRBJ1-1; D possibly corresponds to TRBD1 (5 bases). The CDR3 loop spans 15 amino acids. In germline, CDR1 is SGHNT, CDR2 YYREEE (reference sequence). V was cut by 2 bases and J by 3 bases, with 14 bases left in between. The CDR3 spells CASSFLRGSDTEAFF. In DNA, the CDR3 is TGTGCCAGCAGCTTCTTGCGGGGGTCGGACACTGAAGCTTTCTTT. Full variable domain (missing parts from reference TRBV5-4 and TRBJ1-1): ETGVTQSPTHLIKTRGQQVTLRCSSQSGHNTVSWYQQALGQGPQFIFQYYREEENGRGNFPPRFSGLQFPNYSSELNVNALELDDSALYLCASSFLRGSDTEAFFGQGTRLTVV.

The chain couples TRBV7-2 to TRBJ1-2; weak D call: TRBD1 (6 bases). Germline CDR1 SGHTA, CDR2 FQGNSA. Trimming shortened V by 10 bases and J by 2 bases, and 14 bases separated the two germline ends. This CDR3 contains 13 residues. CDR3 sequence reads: CATHLDSNYGYTF. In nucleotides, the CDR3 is TGTGCCACCCACCTGGACAGCAACTATGGCTACACCTTC.

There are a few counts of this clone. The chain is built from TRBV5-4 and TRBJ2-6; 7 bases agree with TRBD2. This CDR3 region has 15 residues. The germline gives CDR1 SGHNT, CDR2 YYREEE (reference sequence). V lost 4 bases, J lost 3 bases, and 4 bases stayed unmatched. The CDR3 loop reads CASSLRENGANVLTF. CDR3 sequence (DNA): TGTGCCAGCAGCCTGCGGGAGAATGGGGCCAACGTCCTGACTTTC.

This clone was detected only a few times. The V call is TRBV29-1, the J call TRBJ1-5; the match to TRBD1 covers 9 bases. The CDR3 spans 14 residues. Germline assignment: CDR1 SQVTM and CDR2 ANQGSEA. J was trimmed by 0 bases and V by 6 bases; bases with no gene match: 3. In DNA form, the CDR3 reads TGCAGCGTGAGACAGGGGGATAGCAATCAGCCCCAGCATTTT. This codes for CSVRQGDSNQPQHF. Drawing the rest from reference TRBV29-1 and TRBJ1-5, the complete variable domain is SAVISQKPSRDICQRGTSLTIQCQVDSQVTMMFWYRQQPGQSLTLIATANQGSEATYESGFVIDKFPISRPNLTFSTLTVSNMSPEDSSIYLCSVRQGDSNQPQHFGDGTRLSIL.

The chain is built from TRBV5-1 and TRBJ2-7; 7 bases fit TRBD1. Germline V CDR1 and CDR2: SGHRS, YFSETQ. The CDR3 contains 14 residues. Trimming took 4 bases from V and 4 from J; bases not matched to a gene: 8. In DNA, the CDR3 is TGCGCCAGCAGCCTCGGGACAGTTCCATACGAGCAGTACTTC. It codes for CASSLGTVPYEQYF.

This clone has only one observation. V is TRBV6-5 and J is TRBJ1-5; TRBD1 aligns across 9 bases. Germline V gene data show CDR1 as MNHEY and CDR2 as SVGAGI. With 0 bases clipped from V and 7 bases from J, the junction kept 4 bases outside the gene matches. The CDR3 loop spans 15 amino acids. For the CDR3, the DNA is TGTGCCAGCAGTTACTCCCGACAGGGGGGACAGCCCCAGCATTTT. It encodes CASSYSRQGGQPQHF.

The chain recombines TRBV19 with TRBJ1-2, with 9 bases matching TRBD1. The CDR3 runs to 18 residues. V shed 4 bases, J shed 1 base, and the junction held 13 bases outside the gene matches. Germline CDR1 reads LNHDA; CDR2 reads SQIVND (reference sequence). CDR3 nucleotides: TGTGCCAGTAGTACCCACCCTTCGGACAGGGGCGATAACTATGGCTACACCTTC. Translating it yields CASSTHPSDRGDNYGYTF. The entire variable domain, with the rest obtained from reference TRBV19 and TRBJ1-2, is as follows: DGGITQSPKYLFRKEGQNVTLSCEQNLNHDAMYWYRQDPGQGLRLIYYSQIVNDFQKGDIAEGYSVSREKKESFPLTVTSAQKNPTAFYLCASSTHPSDRGDNYGYTFGSGTRLTVV.

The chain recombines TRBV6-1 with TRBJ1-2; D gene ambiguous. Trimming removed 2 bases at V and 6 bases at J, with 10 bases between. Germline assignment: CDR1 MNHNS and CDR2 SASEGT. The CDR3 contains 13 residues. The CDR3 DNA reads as TGTGCCAGCAGTGAATCCGGTCGGGATGGCTACACCTTC. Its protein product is CASSESGRDGYTF.

CDR3 protein: CASSSLDQETQYF. CDR3 bases: TGTGCCAGCAGCTCACTGGACCAAGAGACCCAGTACTTC. The gene calls are TRBV5-6 and TRBJ2-5; D is uncertain. The V gene lost 3 bases and the J gene lost 0 bases, with 6 bases spanning the gap. The CDR3 contains 13 residues. Germline values: CDR1 SGHDT, CDR2 YYEEEE.

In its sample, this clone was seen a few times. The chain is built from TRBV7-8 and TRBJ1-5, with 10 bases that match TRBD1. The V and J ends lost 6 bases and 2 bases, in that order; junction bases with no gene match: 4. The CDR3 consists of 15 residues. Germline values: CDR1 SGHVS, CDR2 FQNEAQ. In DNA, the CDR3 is TGTGCCAGCAGAAGGGACAGGGGAGGCAATCAGCCCCAGCATTTT. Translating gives CASRRDRGGNQPQHF.

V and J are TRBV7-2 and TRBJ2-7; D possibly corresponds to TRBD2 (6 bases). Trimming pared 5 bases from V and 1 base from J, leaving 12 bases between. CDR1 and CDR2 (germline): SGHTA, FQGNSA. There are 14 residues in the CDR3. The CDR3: CASSRGGMSYEQYF. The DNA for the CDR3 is TGTGCCAGCAGCCGGGGCGGGATGTCCTACGAGCAGTACTTC.

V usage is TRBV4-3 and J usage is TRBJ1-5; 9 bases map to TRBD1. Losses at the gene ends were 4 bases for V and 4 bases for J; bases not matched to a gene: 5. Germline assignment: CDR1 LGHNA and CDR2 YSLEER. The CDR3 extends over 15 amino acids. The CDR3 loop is CASSRGQGSNQPQHF. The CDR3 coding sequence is TGCGCCAGCAGCCGAGGACAGGGGTCAAATCAGCCCCAGCATTTT.

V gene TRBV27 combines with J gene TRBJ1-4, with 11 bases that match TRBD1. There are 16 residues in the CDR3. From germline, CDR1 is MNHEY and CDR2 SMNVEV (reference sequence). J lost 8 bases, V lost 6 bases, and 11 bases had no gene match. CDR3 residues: CASSLEPGTGGEKLFF. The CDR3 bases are TGTGCCAGCAGCTTAGAACCCGGGACAGGGGGAGAAAAACTGTTTTTT.

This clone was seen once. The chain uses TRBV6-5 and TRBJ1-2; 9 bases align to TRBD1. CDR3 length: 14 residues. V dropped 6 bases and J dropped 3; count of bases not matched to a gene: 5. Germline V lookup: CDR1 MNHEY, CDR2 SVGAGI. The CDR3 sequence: CASRGTGGDYGYTF. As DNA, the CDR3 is TGTGCCAGCAGGGGTACAGGGGGCGACTATGGCTACACCTTC.

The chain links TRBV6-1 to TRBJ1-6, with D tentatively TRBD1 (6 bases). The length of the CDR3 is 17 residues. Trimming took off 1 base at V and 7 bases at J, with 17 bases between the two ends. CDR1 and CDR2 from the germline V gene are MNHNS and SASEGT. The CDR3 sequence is CASSEGGLGGWNSPLHF. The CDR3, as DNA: TGTGCCAGCAGTGAAGGTGGTTTAGGGGGTTGGAATTCACCCCTCCACTTT.

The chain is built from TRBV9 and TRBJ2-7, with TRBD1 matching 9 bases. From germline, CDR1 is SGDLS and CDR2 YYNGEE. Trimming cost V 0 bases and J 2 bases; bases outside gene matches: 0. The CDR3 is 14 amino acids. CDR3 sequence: CASSVGQGAYEQYF. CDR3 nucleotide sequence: TGTGCCAGCAGCGTAGGACAGGGGGCCTACGAGCAGTACTTC.

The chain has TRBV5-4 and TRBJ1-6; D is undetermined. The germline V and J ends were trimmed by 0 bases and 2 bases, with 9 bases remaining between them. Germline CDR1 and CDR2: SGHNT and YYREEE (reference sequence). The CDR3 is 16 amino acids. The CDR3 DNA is TGTGCCAGCAGCTTGGGTATGGGCACCTATAATTCACCCCTCCACTTT. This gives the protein CASSLGMGTYNSPLHF.

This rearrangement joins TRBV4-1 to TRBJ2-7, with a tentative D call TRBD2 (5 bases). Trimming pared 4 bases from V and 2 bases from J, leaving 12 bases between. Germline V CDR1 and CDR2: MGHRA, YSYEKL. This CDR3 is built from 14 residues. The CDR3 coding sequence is TGCGCCAGCAGCCTAGGGTGGGGAGCCTACGAGCAGTACTTC. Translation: CASSLGWGAYEQYF.